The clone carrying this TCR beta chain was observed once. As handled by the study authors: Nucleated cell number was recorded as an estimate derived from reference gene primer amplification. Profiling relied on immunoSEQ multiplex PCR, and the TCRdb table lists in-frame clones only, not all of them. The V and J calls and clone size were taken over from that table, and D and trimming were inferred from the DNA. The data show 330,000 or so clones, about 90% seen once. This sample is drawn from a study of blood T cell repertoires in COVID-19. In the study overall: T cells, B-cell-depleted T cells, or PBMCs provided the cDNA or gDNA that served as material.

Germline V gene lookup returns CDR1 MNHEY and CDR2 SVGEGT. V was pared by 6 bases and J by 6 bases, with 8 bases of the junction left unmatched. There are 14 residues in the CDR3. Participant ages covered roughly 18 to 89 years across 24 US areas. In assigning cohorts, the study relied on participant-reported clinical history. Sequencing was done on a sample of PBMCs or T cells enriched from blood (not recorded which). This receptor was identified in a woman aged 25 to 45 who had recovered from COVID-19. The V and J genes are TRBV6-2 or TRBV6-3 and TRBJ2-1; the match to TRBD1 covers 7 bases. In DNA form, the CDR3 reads TGTGCCAGCAGACCTACAGGGGCCGGCAATGAGCAGTTCTTC. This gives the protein CASRPTGAGNEQFF.